The 22 T cell receptor beta chains presented below share a single source sample, sequenced in a study of human T cells and chemical hapten exposure. Time point in this sample: patch test 1, 2 weeks after DPC sensitization. Treatment reported: therapeutic diphenylcyclopropenone sensitization with weekly scalp DPC. TCRdb itself ran the RACE reads through MiXCR, one entry per CDR3 protein. The sample carries about 49,000 distinct CDR3 sequences, approximately 9.1% recorded once. The material was whole blood, obtained in connection with sensitization to the hapten diphenylcyclopropenone (DPC). The receptors shown here come from a woman in her forties or fifties with alopecia areata. Some clones in this sample may be carry-over from other donors' samples.

A few counts support this clonotype. Relative to the germline gene, one junction end is altered; a read error may explain this. The chain joins TRBV7-2 to TRBJ2-1; 10 nucleotides align to TRBD2. There are 12 residues in the CDR3. In germline, CDR1 is SGHTA, CDR2 FQGNSA. CDR3 amino acids: CASSFIAGGFTF. As DNA, the CDR3 is TGTGCCAGCAGCTTTATAGCGGGAGGTTTTACTTTC.

This clonotype has ten or more counts. The chain uses TRBV18 and TRBJ1-1, with D hard to call. There are 15 residues in the CDR3. CDR1 is KGHSH, CDR2 LQKENI, per germline. V gave up 2 bases and J gave up 1 base, with 11 bases separating them. CDR3 in amino acids: CASSPTLTENTEAFF. The CDR3 bases are TGTGCCAGCTCACCAACTTTAACAGAGAACACTGAAGCTTTCTTT.

At least ten counts were recorded for this clonotype. The chain combines TRBV29-1 with TRBJ1-2, with D uncertain. Germline V lookup: CDR1 SQVTM, CDR2 ANQGSEA. This CDR3 contains 11 residues. V gave up 5 bases and J gave up 9 bases, with 13 bases separating them. The CDR3 region is CSVLEEERYTF. The CDR3, as DNA: TGCAGCGTTCTGGAGGAGGAGCGCTACACCTTC.

This clonotype was counted many times. The chain links TRBV5-1 to TRBJ1-1; 7 bases line up with TRBD1. After removal of 4 bases from V and 11 bases from J, the junction contained 14 bases not matched to a gene. The CDR3 is made up of 14 amino acids. In germline, CDR1 is SGHRS, CDR2 YFSETQ. CDR3 DNA sequence: TGCGCCAGCAGCCAGGGACAGCCAACCCTAGCGGCTTTCTTT. It specifies CASSQGQPTLAAFF.

Ten or more counts support this clonotype. V usage is TRBV7-8 and J usage is TRBJ2-2; no firm D call. Germline CDR1 and CDR2: SGHVS and FQNEAQ. The CDR3 is 14 residues long. Trimming shortened V by 0 bases and J by 5 bases, and 7 bases separated the two germline ends. CDR3 bases: TGTGCCAGCAGCTTAGCTTTCACGACCGGGGAGCTGTTTTTT. It yields the protein CASSLAFTTGELFF. The full variable domain, its missing parts supplied by reference TRBV7-8 and TRBJ2-2, is GAGVSQSPRYKVAKRGQDVALRCDPISGHVSLFWYQQALGQGPEFLTYFQNEAQLDKSGLPSDRFFAERPEGSVSTLKIQRTQQEDSAVYLCASSLAFTTGELFFGEGSRLTVL.

The chain couples TRBV28 to TRBJ2-5, with D unclear. This CDR3 contains 14 residues. V dropped 5 bases and J dropped 3 bases, with 13 bases sitting between them. Germline lookup yields CDR1 MDHEN and CDR2 SYDVKM. The CDR3 here is CASSATESEETQYF. CDR3 DNA: TGTGCCAGCAGTGCCACTGAGTCGGAAGAGACCCAGTACTTC.

This clonotype showed up many times. V is TRBV11-2 and J is TRBJ2-3; 8 bases are shared with TRBD2. The germline V gene has CDR1 SGHAT and CDR2 FQNNGV. The CDR3 has 14 residues. The trim removed 5 bases at V and 4 bases at J, leaving 5 bases unmatched. The CDR3 coding sequence is TGTGCCAGCAGCGTCGGACTAGCCCCAGATACGCAGTATTTT. Its protein product is CASSVGLAPDTQYF.

This clonotype was counted at least ten times. The rearrangement joins TRBV27 to TRBJ2-1; 8 nucleotides match TRBD2. Germline assignment: CDR1 MNHEY and CDR2 SMNVEV (reference sequence). The CDR3 length is 15 residues. V lost 7 bases, J lost 4 bases, and 9 bases stayed unmatched. The chain's CDR3 is CASKVPSGSYNEQFF. The CDR3 DNA follows: TGTGCCAGCAAGGTGCCGAGCGGGAGTTACAATGAGCAGTTCTTC.

This clonotype was counted at least ten times. The chain joins TRBV3-1 to TRBJ2-1, with D tentatively TRBD1 (6 bases). Trimming cost V 8 bases and J 10 bases, with 9 bases left between them. The germline CDR1 and CDR2 sequences are LGHDT and YNNKEL (reference sequence). The CDR3 extends over 10 amino acids. CDR3 nucleotides: TGTGCCAGCGGGGGCACAGAGCAGTTCTTC. Translation gives CASGGTEQFF.

This clonotype occurred many times. The rearrangement joins TRBV7-6 to TRBJ2-2; TRBD2 agrees at 14 bases. The length of the CDR3 is 16 residues. V gave up 5 bases and J gave up 7 bases; unmatched junction bases: 6. In germline, CDR1 is SGHVS, CDR2 FNYEAQ. CDR3 amino acids: CASSLGLAGAGGELFF. The CDR3 nucleotides read TGTGCCAGCAGCCTGGGACTAGCGGGAGCCGGCGGGGAGCTGTTTTTT.

The chain recombines TRBV4-1 with TRBJ1-5; D may be TRBD1 (6 bases). Per germline, CDR1 MGHRA and CDR2 YSYEKL. This CDR3 region has 16 residues. V was cut by 0 bases and J by 6 bases, with 15 bases left in between. In DNA form, the CDR3 reads TGCGCCAGCAGCCAAGATTCGGCTGGGGGGCGTCAGCCCCAGCATTTT. This codes for CASSQDSAGGRQPQHF.

Many counts were recorded for this clonotype. The chain has TRBV6-5 and TRBJ2-3, with a weak D call TRBD2 (5 bases). In germline, CDR1 is MNHEY, CDR2 SVGAGI. Between the trimmed V and J ends, which lost 0 bases and 5 bases, there was a span of 15 bases. This CDR3 comprises 16 residues. In nucleotides, the CDR3 is TGTGCCAGCAGTTACTCGACTTTGTCGGGGAAAGATACGCAGTATTTT. It encodes CASSYSTLSGKDTQYF.

This clonotype was observed many times. The J gene is TRBJ1-1, the V gene TRBV6-1; 7 bases align to TRBD1. The CDR3 is 15 amino acids. V shed 6 bases and J 1 base; nucleotides not matched to a gene: 8. Germline CDR1 is MNHNS and CDR2 is SASEGT. This CDR3 reads CASRRDSLRNTEAFF. DNA for the CDR3: TGTGCCAGCAGGAGGGACAGTCTAAGGAACACTGAAGCTTTCTTT.

This clonotype occurred a few times. V usage is TRBV28 and J usage is TRBJ2-7, with a weak D call TRBD2 (6 bases). Germline CDR1 MDHEN, CDR2 SYDVKM. V was shortened by 6 bases and J by 6 bases, with 9 bases between the two germline ends. The CDR3 extends over 11 amino acids. The DNA of the CDR3 is TGTGCCAGCAGGGGACTCTTCGAGCAGTACTTC. Translated: CASRGLFEQYF.

This clonotype was seen ten or more times. The chain combines TRBV20-1 with TRBJ1-5; no definite D call. V was cut by 0 bases and J by 1 base, with 7 bases left in between. CDR3 length: 14 amino acids. The V gene's germline CDR1 is DFQATT and CDR2 SNEGSKA (reference sequence). CDR3 bases: TGCAGTGCTAGAGACCCCCTGAGCAATCAGCCCCAGCATTTT. It yields the protein CSARDPLSNQPQHF.

The gene calls are TRBV29-1 and TRBJ2-7; D may be TRBD1 (6 bases). Germline CDR1 and CDR2: SQVTM and ANQGSEA. Trimming cost V 5 bases and J 3 bases, with 11 bases left between them. This CDR3 is built from 12 residues. CDR3 sequence reads: CSVYRDNYEQYF. The CDR3 DNA sequence: TGCAGCGTTTACAGGGACAACTACGAGCAGTACTTC.

V usage is TRBV3-1 and J usage is TRBJ2-1, with unresolved D. V was shortened by 3 bases and J by 3 bases, with 6 bases between the two germline ends. This CDR3 comprises 13 residues. Germline V gene data show CDR1 as LGHDT and CDR2 as YNNKEL (reference sequence). CDR3 amino acids: CASSQHYYNEQFF. In DNA, the CDR3 is TGTGCCAGCAGCCAGCATTACTACAATGAGCAGTTCTTC.

About this clonotype itself: Given a much more abundant clone one base away, this may be a read error. V usage is TRBV6-5 and J usage is TRBJ1-3; D remains unclear. The CDR3 has 16 amino acids. Germline V gene data show CDR1 as MNHEY and CDR2 as SVGAGI. The CDR3 is CVSGTGPQSSGNTIYF. The CDR3, as DNA: TGTGTCAGTGGTACCGGGCCCCAGAGCTCTGGAAACACCATATATTTT.

This clonotype has ten or more counts. The V and J genes are TRBV7-8 and TRBJ2-1; no clear D. Trimming removed 3 bases from V and 3 bases from J, with 9 bases in between. Germline CDR1 SGHVS, CDR2 FQNEAQ. The CDR3 spans 14 residues. CDR3 in amino acids: CASSFFRIYNEQFF. The CDR3 bases are TGTGCCAGCAGCTTTTTTCGGATCTACAATGAGCAGTTCTTC. Together with reference TRBV7-8 and TRBJ2-1, the CDR3 gives the full variable domain: GAGVSQSPRYKVAKRGQDVALRCDPISGHVSLFWYQQALGQGPEFLTYFQNEAQLDKSGLPSDRFFAERPEGSVSTLKIQRTQQEDSAVYLCASSFFRIYNEQFFGPGTRLTVL.

This clonotype was observed many times. The chain couples TRBV28 to TRBJ2-1; D gene unclear. Deletions cut 4 bases from V and 7 bases from J, with 11 bases between. Germline CDR1 reads MDHEN; CDR2 reads SYDVKM. This CDR3 contains 13 residues. The chain's CDR3 is CASSSARRNEQFF. The CDR3 nucleotides are TGTGCCAGCAGTTCTGCGAGACGAAATGAGCAGTTCTTC.

V and J are TRBV27 and TRBJ1-6; 7 positions match TRBD1. Germline V gene lookup returns CDR1 MNHEY and CDR2 SMNVEV (reference sequence). With V trimmed by 6 bases and J by 5 bases, 4 bases remained unmatched. This CDR3 contains 14 residues. The CDR3 DNA is TGTGCCAGCAGCACCGGGACAGATAATTCACCCCTCCACTTT. Translation gives CASSTGTDNSPLHF.

This clonotype has a count of ten or more. This chain uses TRBV27 with TRBJ1-6; perhaps TRBD1 as D (6 bases). Germline CDR1 is MNHEY and CDR2 is SMNVEV (reference sequence). The CDR3 is 14 amino acids. The ends were cut back, 3 bases at V and 6 bases at J, with 9 bases in the middle. In DNA form, the CDR3 reads TGTGCCAGCAGTTTGAGGGGGATTAATTCACCCCTCCACTTT. Residues: CASSLRGINSPLHF.